These T cell receptor beta chains were read from a single sample in a study of tumor-infiltrating lymphocytes in localized non-small cell lung cancer. Clones were sequenced by immunoSEQ multiplex PCR, and TCRdb holds only the in-frame ones, with some missing. The sample yields roughly 15,000 clones, approximately 80% seen once. Sequencing input: uninvolved lung tissue not adjacent to the tumor. Source of these receptors: a human donor with non-small cell lung cancer. The CDR3 runs from the conserved cysteine through the conserved F or W. The order of the fields is clone size, V gene, J gene, D gene, CDR3 DNA, CDR3 protein. D genes are given only for firm matches. Part of the rows lack a size; the others show once, few, many or a class for expanded clones.

.	TRBV5-1	TRBJ1-1	.	TGCGCCAGCAGCCTGTTACAGGGGAACACTGAAGCTTTCTTT	CASSLLQGNTEAFF
.	TRBV11-2	TRBJ2-2	TRBD2	TGTGCCAGCCCCCGGCAGCCTAGCGGGGCCACCGGGGAGCTGTTTTTT	CASPRQPSGATGELFF
.	TRBV7-3	TRBJ1-1	.	TGTGCCAGCAGCTTAGGCCCTCAACCCAACACTGAAGCTTTCTTT	CASSLGPQPNTEAFF
few	TRBV11-3	TRBJ2-5	TRBD2	TGTGCCAGCAGCTTAGAGGTGGGACGGGGGGCCCAGTACTTC	CASSLEVGRGAQYF
.	TRBV9	TRBJ2-1	.	TGTGCCAGCAGCGCCCTCGGAGCGTGGAATGAGCAGTTCTTC	CASSALGAWNEQFF
.	TRBV7-9	TRBJ2-7	TRBD2	TGTGCCAGCAGTCTGACTAGCGGGGACCTACGAAAGCAGTACTTC	CASSLTSGDLRKQYF
few	TRBV29-1	TRBJ1-1	.	TGCAGCGTTAGACGGGCCGGCACTGAAGCTTTCTTT	CSVRRAGTEAFF
few	TRBV5-1	TRBJ2-7	TRBD1	TGCGCCAGCAGCTTGGAGGGGACAGGCCTCTCCTACGAGCAGTACTTC	CASSLEGTGLSYEQYF
.	TRBV5-6	TRBJ2-5	TRBD1	TGTGCCAGCAGCTTGGTTGGCCGAGGGGGCGTAGAGACCCAGTACTTC	CASSLVGRGGVETQYF
.	TRBV25-1	TRBJ2-1	TRBD2	TGTGCCAGCAGTGAGGTACGGGGCGGGAGACAGTTCTTC	CASSEVRGGRQFF
.	TRBV10-3	TRBJ2-3	.	TGTGCCGTCTCATCCTTTCAATCTAGCACAGATACGCAGTATTTT	CAVSSFQSSTDTQYF
.	TRBV6-5	TRBJ1-2	.	TGTGCCAGCAGGTTCCGGGACAACTATGGCTACACCTTC	CASRFRDNYGYTF
.	TRBV2	TRBJ1-1	.	TGTGCCAGCATGTTAAGCCGTCCCCCCACTGAAGCTTTCTTT	CASMLSRPPTEAFF
.	TRBV5-4	TRBJ2-7	TRBD2	TGTGCCAGCAGCCCCCGAGCGGGAGGGCCCGACGAGCAGTACTTC	CASSPRAGGPDEQYF
.	TRBV11-2	TRBJ2-7	TRBD1	TGTGCCAGCAGCCAAACCGGGACAGCCTACGAGCAGTACTTC	CASSQTGTAYEQYF
few	TRBV6-5	TRBJ1-1	.	TGTGCCAGCAGTCTCAGACGGAACACTGAAGCTTTCTTT	CASSLRRNTEAFF
.	TRBV9	TRBJ2-7	TRBD2	TGTGCCAGCAGTAGGACTAGCGGGGGTCTCGAGCAGTACTTC	CASSRTSGGLEQYF
.	TRBV5-1	TRBJ2-3	.	TGCGCCAGCAGCTTGAGCCTACCAGATACGCAGTATTTT	CASSLSLPDTQYF
few	TRBV7-9	TRBJ2-1	.	TGTGCCAGCGAGGGCCCGAACAATGAGCAGTTCTTC	CASEGPNNEQFF
.	TRBV9	TRBJ2-7	.	TGTGCCAGCAGCGCCCACTATGGAGAGCAGTACTTC	CASSAHYGEQYF
.	TRBV5-6	TRBJ2-4	.	TGTGCCAGCAGCTTGGGTGGAATCGGGGCCAAAAACATTCAGTACTTC	CASSLGGIGAKNIQYF
.	TRBV5-1	TRBJ1-1	TRBD1	TGCGCCAGCAGCTCGAGGGACAGCTCCGGGGGAGCTTTCTTT	CASSSRDSSGGAFF
few	TRBV10-2	TRBJ2-5	TRBD1	TGCGCCAGCAGTGAGGGACAGGTCCAAGAGACCCAGTACTTC	CASSEGQVQETQYF
.	TRBV6-6	TRBJ2-2	.	TGTGCCAGCAGTTACCCCTCAGAATTAAACACCGGGGAGCTGTTTTTT	CASSYPSELNTGELFF
.	TRBV12-5	TRBJ2-5	TRBD1	TGTGCTAGTGGGCCATCCACAGGGGCCCAAGAGACCCAGTACTTC	CASGPSTGAQETQYF
.	TRBV14	TRBJ1-1	.	TGTGCCAGCAGCCAAGATCTGGCAAGCACTGAAGCTTTCTTT	CASSQDLASTEAFF
.	TRBV9	TRBJ2-7	TRBD2	TGTGCCAGCAGCGTAGAGGCGGGAGGGACCTACGAGCAGTACTTC	CASSVEAGGTYEQYF
.	TRBV28	TRBJ2-1	TRBD2	TGTGCCAGCGGCTCCACTAGCGGGGTCTACGGTGAGCAGTTCTTC	CASGSTSGVYGEQFF
.	TRBV7-6	TRBJ1-4	.	TGTGCCAGCAGCTTAGAAGCAAATGAAAAACTGTTTTTT	CASSLEANEKLFF
.	TRBV19	TRBJ1-5	.	TGTGCCAGTAGTAACATCGATCAGCCCCAGCATTTT	CASSNIDQPQHF
.	TRBV30	TRBJ1-2	.	TGTGCCTGGACCCCCAAGGGGGGTTCGGATGGCTACACCTTC	CAWTPKGGSDGYTF
.	TRBV5-6	TRBJ2-3	TRBD2	TGTGCCAGCAGCGCTAGCGGGAGGACTAGCACAGATACGCAGTATTTT	CASSASGRTSTDTQYF
.	TRBV5-1	TRBJ2-5	.	TGCGCCAGCAGCTTGGCCGTCGACCCGGGGGAGACCCAGTACTTC	CASSLAVDPGETQYF
.	TRBV28	TRBJ1-1	TRBD1	TGTGCCAGCAGTCCAGGGGGGAGCCCCCAAGCTTTCTTT	CASSPGGSPQAFF
.	TRBV25-1	TRBJ2-7	.	TGTGCCAGCAGTGAAAGATCCTACGAGCAGTACTTC	CASSERSYEQYF
once	TRBV7-9	TRBJ1-2	.	TGTGCCAGCAGTTTCTCCCGCCGGGCCATCTATGGCTACACCTTC	CASSFSRRAIYGYTF
.	TRBV5-1	TRBJ2-5	.	TGCGCCAGCAGCTCGACAGGGCGGGGAGAGACCCAGTACTTC	CASSSTGRGETQYF
.	TRBV5-6	TRBJ2-3	.	TGTGCCAGCAGCTTGCAGGGGTCCCTACCACCGTATTTT	CASSLQGSLPPYF
.	TRBV5-6	TRBJ1-3	.	TGTGCCAGCAGCTTCCGGGGATCCCTCTCTGGAAACACCATATATTTT	CASSFRGSLSGNTIYF
.	TRBV27	TRBJ1-5	.	TGTGCCAGCAGTTTACTCGGACTGACCGCTCAGCCCCAGCATTTT	CASSLLGLTAQPQHF
.	TRBV10-3	TRBJ1-2	.	TGTGCCATCACCCGAGGGGAGCAGGGAGAGTATGGCTACACCTTC	CAITRGEQGEYGYTF
.	TRBV27	TRBJ2-1	TRBD1	TGTGCCAGCAGTTTGTGGACAGGGCTAAATGAGCAGTTCTTC	CASSLWTGLNEQFF
.	TRBV21-1	TRBJ2-2	.	TGTGCCAGCAGCATGTTGGACGGGGAGCTGTTTTTT	CASSMLDGELFF
.	TRBV11-2	TRBJ1-4	TRBD1	TGTGCCAGCAGCCAAAACAGGGGGCTAAGGGAAAAACTGTTTTTT	CASSQNRGLREKLFF
.	TRBV7-3	TRBJ1-1	TRBD1	TGTGCCAGCAGCTTAAACAGGGGTGAAGCTTTCTTT	CASSLNRGEAFF
.	TRBV4-2	TRBJ1-1	.	TGTGCCAGCAGCCAAGTAGGAACGAAGAACACTGAAGCTTTCTTT	CASSQVGTKNTEAFF
.	TRBV5-1	TRBJ1-1	TRBD1	TGCGCCAGCTTGGGACAGGGGGGCACTGAAGCTTTCTTT	CASLGQGGTEAFF
.	TRBV6-6	TRBJ2-2	.	TGTGCCAGCAGTTACCCGTACACCGGGGAGCTGTTTTTT	CASSYPYTGELFF
.	TRBV18	TRBJ2-5	TRBD2	TGTGCCAGCTCACCGGGGGGGATAGGGCAAGAGACCCAGTACTTC	CASSPGGIGQETQYF
.	TRBV6-5	TRBJ1-2	TRBD1	TGTGCCAGCAGTCGGGACAGGGGGTGCGGCTACACCTTC	CASSRDRGCGYTF
.	TRBV5-4	TRBJ2-1	.	TGTGCCAGCAGCCTCCCGGCGGGTGACAATGAGCAGTTCTTC	CASSLPAGDNEQFF
.	TRBV5-4	TRBJ2-3	.	TGTGCCAGCAGCTTGGCGGGGGGCACAGATACGCAGTATTTT	CASSLAGGTDTQYF
.	TRBV6-4	TRBJ2-3	.	TGTGCCAGCAGTGAGACAGGAGGCACAGATACGCAGTATTTT	CASSETGGTDTQYF
.	TRBV4-1	TRBJ2-2	.	TGCGCCAGCAGCCAAGATGTGCTGAACACCGGGGAGCTGTTTTTT	CASSQDVLNTGELFF